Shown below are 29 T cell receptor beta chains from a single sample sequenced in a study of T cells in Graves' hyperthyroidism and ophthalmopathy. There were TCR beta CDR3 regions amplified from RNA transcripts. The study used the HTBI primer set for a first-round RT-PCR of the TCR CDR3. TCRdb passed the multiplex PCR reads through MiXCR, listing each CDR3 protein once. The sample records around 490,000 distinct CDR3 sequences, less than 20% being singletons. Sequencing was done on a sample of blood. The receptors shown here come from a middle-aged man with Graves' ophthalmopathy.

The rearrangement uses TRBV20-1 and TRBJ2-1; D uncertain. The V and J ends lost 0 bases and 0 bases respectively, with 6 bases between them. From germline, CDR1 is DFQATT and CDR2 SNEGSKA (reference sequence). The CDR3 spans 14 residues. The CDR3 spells CSARDLSSYNEQFF. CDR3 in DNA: TGCAGTGCTAGAGATCTGAGCTCCTACAATGAGCAGTTCTTC.

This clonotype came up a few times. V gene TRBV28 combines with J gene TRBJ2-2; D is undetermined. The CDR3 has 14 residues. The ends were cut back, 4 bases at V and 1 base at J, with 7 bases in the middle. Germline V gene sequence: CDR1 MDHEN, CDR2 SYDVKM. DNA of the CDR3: TGTGCCAGCAGTTGGACCCAGAACACCGGGGAGCTGTTTTTT. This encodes CASSWTQNTGELFF.

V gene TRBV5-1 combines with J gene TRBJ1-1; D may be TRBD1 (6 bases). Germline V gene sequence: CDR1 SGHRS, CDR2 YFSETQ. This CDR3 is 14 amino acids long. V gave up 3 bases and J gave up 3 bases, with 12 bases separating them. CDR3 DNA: TGCGCCAGCAGCTCTCAGGGGTCGGACACTGAAGCTTTCTTT. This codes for CASSSQGSDTEAFF. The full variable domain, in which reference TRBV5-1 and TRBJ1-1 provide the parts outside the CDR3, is KAGVTQTPRYLIKTRGQQVTLSCSPISGHRSVSWYQQTPGQGLQFLFEYFSETQRNKGNFPGRFSGRQFSNSRSEMNVSTLELGDSALYLCASSSQGSDTEAFFGQGTRLTVV.

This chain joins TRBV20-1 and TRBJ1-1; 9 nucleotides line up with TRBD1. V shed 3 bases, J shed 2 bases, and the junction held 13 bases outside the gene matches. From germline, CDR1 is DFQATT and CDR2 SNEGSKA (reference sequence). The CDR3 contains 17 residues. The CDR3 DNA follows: TGCAGTGCTAGGACCCAGACCGGGACAGGGATCAACACTGAAGCTTTCTTT. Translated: CSARTQTGTGINTEAFF.

The CDR3 DNA sequence: TGTGCCAGCAGTTGGGCGGGAGCTACTACAGATACGCAGTATTTT. This gives the protein CASSWAGATTDTQYF. The chain links TRBV6-5 to TRBJ2-3; TRBD2 matches at 7 bases. Germline V CDR1 and CDR2: MNHEY, SVGAGI. Trimming cost V 4 bases and J 3 bases; bases outside gene matches: 7. The CDR3 runs 15 residues.

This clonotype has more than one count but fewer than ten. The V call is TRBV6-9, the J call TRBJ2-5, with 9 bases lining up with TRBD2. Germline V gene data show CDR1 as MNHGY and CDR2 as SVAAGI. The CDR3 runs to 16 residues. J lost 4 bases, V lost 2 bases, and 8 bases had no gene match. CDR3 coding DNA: TGTGCCAGCAGTTATAACCTAGCGGGACCGGGAGAGACCCAGTACTTC. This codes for CASSYNLAGPGETQYF.

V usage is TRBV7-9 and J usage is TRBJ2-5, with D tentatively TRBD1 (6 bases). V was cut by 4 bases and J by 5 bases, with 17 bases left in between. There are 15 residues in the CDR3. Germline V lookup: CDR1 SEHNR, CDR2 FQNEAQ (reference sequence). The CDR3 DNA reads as TGTGCCAGCAGCTCCCGACAGCGTACAGGGGAGACCCAGTACTTC. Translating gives CASSSRQRTGETQYF.

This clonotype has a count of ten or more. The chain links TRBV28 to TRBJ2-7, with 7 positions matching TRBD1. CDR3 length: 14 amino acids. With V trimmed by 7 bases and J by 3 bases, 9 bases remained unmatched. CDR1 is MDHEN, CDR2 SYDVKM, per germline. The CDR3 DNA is TGTGCCAGCACGAGTGCCGGGACAGTCTACGAGCAGTACTTC. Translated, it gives CASTSAGTVYEQYF.

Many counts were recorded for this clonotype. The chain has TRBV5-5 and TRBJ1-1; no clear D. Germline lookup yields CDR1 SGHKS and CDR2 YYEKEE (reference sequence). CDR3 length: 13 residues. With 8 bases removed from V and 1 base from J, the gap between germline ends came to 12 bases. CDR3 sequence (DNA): TGTGCCAGTTCAAGGGAATCGAACACTGAAGCTTTCTTT. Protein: CASSRESNTEAFF.

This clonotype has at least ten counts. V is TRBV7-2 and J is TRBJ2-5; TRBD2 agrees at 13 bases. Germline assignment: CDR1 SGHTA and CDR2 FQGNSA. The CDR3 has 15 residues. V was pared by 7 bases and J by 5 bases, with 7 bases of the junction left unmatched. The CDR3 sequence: CASKKGLAGDETQYF. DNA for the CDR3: TGTGCCAGCAAGAAAGGACTAGCGGGAGATGAGACCCAGTACTTC.

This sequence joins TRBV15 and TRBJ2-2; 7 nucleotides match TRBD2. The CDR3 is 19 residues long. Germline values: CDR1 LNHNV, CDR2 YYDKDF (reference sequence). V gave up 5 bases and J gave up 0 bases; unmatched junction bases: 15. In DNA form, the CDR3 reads TGTGCCACCAGCCCCCTCGGTGGGGGGGTCTTTGCGAACACCGGGGAGCTGTTTTTT. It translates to CATSPLGGGVFANTGELFF.

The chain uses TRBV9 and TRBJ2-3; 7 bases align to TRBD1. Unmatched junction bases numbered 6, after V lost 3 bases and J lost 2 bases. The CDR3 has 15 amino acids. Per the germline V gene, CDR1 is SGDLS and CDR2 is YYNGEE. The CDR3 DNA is TGTGCCAGCAGCGGCCGGGACAGACACACAGATACGCAGTATTTT. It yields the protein CASSGRDRHTDTQYF.

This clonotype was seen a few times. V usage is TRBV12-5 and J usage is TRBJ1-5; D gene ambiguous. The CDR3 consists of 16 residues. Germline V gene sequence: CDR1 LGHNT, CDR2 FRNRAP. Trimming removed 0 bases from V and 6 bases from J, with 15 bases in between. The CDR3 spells CASGLVGVLLSQPQHF. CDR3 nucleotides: TGTGCTAGTGGTTTGGTGGGAGTGCTCCTGAGTCAGCCCCAGCATTTT.

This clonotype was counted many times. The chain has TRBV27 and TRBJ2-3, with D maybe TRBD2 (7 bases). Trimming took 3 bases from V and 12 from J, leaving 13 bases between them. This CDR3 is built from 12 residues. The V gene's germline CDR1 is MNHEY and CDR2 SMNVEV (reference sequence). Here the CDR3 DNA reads TGTGCCAGCAGTTTTGTAGGGGGGGCACAGTATTTT. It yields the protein CASSFVGGAQYF.

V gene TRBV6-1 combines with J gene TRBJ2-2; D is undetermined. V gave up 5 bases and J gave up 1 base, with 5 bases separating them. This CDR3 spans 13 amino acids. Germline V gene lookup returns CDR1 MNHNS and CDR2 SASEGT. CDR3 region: CASSQMNTGELFF. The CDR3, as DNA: TGTGCCAGCAGTCAGATGAACACCGGGGAGCTGTTTTTT.

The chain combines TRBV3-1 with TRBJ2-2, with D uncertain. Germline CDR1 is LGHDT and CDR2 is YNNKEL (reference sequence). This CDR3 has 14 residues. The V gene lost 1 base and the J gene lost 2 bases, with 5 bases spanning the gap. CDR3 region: CASSQVPNTGELFF. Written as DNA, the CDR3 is TGTGCCAGCAGCCAAGTTCCTAACACCGGGGAGCTGTTTTTT.

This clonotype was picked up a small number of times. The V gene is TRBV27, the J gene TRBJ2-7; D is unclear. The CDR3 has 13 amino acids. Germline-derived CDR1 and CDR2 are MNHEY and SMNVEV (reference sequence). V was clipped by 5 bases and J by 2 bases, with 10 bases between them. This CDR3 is CASSPDPTYEQYF. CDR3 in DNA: TGTGCCAGCAGTCCGGACCCCACCTACGAGCAGTACTTC.

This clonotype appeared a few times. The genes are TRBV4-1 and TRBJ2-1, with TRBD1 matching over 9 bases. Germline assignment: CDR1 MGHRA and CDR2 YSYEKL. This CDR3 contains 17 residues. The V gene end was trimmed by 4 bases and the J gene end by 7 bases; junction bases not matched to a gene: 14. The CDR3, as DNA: TGCGCCAGCAGCCTGTCATCCGGGACAGGGTATTTGAATGAGCAGTTCTTC. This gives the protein CASSLSSGTGYLNEQFF.

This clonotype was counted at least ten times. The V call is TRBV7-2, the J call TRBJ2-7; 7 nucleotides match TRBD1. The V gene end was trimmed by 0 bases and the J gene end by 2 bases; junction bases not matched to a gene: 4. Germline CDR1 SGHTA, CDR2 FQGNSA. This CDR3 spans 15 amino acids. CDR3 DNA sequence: TGTGCCAGCAGCTTAGCGCCGGGACAGACCTACGAGCAGTACTTC. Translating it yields CASSLAPGQTYEQYF.

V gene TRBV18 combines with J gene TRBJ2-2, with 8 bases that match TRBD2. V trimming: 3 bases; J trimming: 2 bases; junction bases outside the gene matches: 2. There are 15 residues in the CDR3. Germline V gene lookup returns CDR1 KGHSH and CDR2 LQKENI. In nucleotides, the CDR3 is TGTGCCAGCTCACCCAGCGGGGGAAACACCGGGGAGCTGTTTTTT. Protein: CASSPSGGNTGELFF. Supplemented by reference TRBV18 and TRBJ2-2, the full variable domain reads NAGVMQNPRHLVRRRGQEARLRCSPMKGHSHVYWYRQLPEEGLKFMVYLQKENIIDESGMPKERFSAEFPKEGPSILRIQQVVRGDSAAYFCASSPSGGNTGELFFGEGSRLTVL.

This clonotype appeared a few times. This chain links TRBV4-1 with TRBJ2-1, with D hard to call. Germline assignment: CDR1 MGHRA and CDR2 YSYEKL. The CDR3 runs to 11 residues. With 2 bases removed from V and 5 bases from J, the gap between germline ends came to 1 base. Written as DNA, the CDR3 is TGCGCCAGCAGCCAACACAATGAGCAGTTCTTC. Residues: CASSQHNEQFF.

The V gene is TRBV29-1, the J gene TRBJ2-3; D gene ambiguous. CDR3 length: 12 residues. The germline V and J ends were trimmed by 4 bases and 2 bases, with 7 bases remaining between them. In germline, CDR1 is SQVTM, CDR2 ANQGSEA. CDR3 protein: CSVGGYTDTQYF. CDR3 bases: TGCAGCGTTGGAGGATACACAGATACGCAGTATTTT.

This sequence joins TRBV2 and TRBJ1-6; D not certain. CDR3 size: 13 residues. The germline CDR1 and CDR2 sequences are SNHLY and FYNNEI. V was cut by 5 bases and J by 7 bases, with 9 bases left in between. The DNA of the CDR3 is TGTGCCAGCAGTCAGACCAAGAATTCACCCCTCCACTTT. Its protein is CASSQTKNSPLHF.

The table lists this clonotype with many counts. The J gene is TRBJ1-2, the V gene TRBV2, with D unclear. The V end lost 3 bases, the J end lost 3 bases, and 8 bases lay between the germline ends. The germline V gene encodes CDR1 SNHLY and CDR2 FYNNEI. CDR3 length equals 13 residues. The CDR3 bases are TGTGCCAGCAGTGATTCCGGGTACTATGGCTACACCTTC. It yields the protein CASSDSGYYGYTF.

The CDR3 protein is CASSEGQGANQPQHF. CDR3 sequence (DNA): TGTGCCAGCAGTGAAGGGCAGGGTGCTAATCAGCCCCAGCATTTT. The chain joins TRBV6-1 to TRBJ1-5; TRBD1 is a possible D gene (5 bases). CDR3 length: 15 amino acids. Germline loops: CDR1 MNHNS, CDR2 SASEGT. Trimming removed 1 base at V and 4 bases at J, with 11 bases between.

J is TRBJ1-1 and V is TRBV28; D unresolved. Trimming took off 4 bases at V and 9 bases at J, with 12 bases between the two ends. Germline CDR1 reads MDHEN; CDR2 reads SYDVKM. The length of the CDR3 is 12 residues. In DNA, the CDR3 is TGTGCCAGCAGTTCAAACAGCTTAAAAGCTTTCTTT. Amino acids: CASSSNSLKAFF.

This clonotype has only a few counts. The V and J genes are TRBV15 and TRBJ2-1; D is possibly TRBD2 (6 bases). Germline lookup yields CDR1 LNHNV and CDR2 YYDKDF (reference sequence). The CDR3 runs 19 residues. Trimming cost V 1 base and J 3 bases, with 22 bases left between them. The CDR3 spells CATSRVAKLDRLVYNEQFF. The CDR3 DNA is TGTGCCACCAGCAGAGTGGCTAAGCTCGACCGACTAGTCTACAATGAGCAGTTCTTC.

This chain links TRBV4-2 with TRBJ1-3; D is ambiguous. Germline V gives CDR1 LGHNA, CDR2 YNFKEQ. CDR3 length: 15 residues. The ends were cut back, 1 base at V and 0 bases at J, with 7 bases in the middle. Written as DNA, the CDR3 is TGTGCCAGCAGCCAAGGACGGTACTCTGGAAACACCATATATTTT. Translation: CASSQGRYSGNTIYF.

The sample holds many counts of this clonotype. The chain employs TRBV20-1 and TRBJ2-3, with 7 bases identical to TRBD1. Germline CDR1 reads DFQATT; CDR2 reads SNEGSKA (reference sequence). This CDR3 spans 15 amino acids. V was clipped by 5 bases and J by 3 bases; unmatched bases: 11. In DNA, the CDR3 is TGCAGTGCTCCAACACAGGGGCGGAGGACAGATACGCAGTATTTT. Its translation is CSAPTQGRRTDTQYF.